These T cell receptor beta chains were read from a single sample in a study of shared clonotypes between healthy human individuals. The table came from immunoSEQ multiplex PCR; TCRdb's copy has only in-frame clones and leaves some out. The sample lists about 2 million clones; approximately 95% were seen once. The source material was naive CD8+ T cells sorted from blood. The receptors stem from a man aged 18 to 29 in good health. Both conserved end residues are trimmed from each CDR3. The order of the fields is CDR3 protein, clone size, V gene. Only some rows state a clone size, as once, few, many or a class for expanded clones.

CDR3: ASSLDRVEQF
size: -
V: TRBV18

CDR3: ASSPVGRPLPNYGYT
size: -
V: TRBV28

CDR3: ASSAGTSGYTSTDTQY
size: -
V: TRBV11-1

CDR3: ASSTGQGAIADTQY
size: -
V: TRBV5-1

CDR3: ATSRDAGLNSYEQY
size: -
V: TRBV15

CDR3: ASSLAAGKDYEQY
size: once
V: TRBV7-2

CDR3: ASSFSAGDDEQF
size: -
V: TRBV5-6

CDR3: ATSRDRYTYEQY
size: -
V: TRBV15

CDR3: ASSERRGGRYKNIQY
size: -
V: TRBV2

CDR3: ASSAGGSSNSPLH
size: -
V: TRBV4-1

CDR3: ASSPTSTDTQY
size: -
V: TRBV7-9

CDR3: ASSKTGGETQY
size: -
V: TRBV6-6

CDR3: AWSVMLAGINEKLF
size: -
V: TRBV30

CDR3: ASSVDGETYEQY
size: once
V: TRBV19

CDR3: ASSLLWDTAYEQY
size: -
V: TRBV5-1

CDR3: ASSQINILAVGNTGELF
size: -
V: TRBV9

CDR3: ASSQEPAVLTSGNTIY
size: -
V: TRBV4-3

CDR3: ASSEWSGSADVNEQF
size: -
V: TRBV10-1

CDR3: AISESSGDSYNEQF
size: -
V: TRBV10-3

CDR3: ASSSGRQGGYEQY
size: -
V: TRBV7-9

CDR3: ATSRDKVAGETAEQY
size: -
V: TRBV15

CDR3: ASSLVQVRGYT
size: -
V: TRBV28

CDR3: ASSQEIPPDSGANVLT
size: -
V: TRBV4-3

CDR3: ASSPAGGPTDTQY
size: -
V: TRBV2

CDR3: ASSLRQDANSPLH
size: -
V: TRBV27

CDR3: ASSDVGLETQY
size: -
V: TRBV9

CDR3: ASSGYGGTSGSTDTQY
size: -
V: TRBV2

CDR3: ASSPGRGYEQY
size: -
V: TRBV27

CDR3: ASSWETGAYNEQF
size: -
V: TRBV5-6

CDR3: ASSPSGVPADTQY
size: once
V: TRBV5-1

CDR3: ASSQDTVLAGSDTQY
size: -
V: TRBV4-3

CDR3: ASSQSRTEPNYGYT
size: once
V: TRBV4-3

CDR3: ASSLILGAHGYT
size: -
V: TRBV28

CDR3: ASSLSSGVSYNEQF
size: -
V: TRBV27

CDR3: ASSPLAEPQETQY
size: -
V: TRBV9

CDR3: ASSLSTDRANEKLF
size: -
V: TRBV7-9

CDR3: ASSYRQENQPQH
size: -
V: TRBV6-6

CDR3: ASSYSREAYSYNEQF
size: -
V: TRBV4-3

CDR3: ATRSPPVGAENTEAF
size: -
V: TRBV7-9

CDR3: SVGSSAYEQY
size: -
V: TRBV29-1

CDR3: ASSYSLSGGTDTQY
size: -
V: TRBV6-5

CDR3: ASSEAVAGPD
size: -
V: TRBV6-1

CDR3: ASSLVGSGELF
size: -
V: TRBV5-6

CDR3: AWSLLAGGYNEQF
size: -
V: TRBV30

CDR3: ASSSGQQQETQY
size: -
V: TRBV28

CDR3: ASSLGAGAEAF
size: -
V: TRBV7-2

CDR3: ASSVTSGASYEQY
size: -
V: TRBV27

CDR3: ASSHSGNGTDYGYT
size: once
V: TRBV23-1

CDR3: ASSPGTGDSEAF
size: -
V: TRBV5-1

CDR3: ASSSREGSTDTQY
size: -
V: TRBV6-5

CDR3: ASDDGLGQGKTQY
size: -
V: TRBV28

CDR3: ASSQDPSGQKDF
size: once
V: TRBV4-3

CDR3: ASSDIAGGSYEQF
size: -
V: TRBV2

CDR3: ASSLVVESGNTIY
size: -
V: TRBV5-6

CDR3: ASSQDYLGSGELF
size: -
V: TRBV4-3